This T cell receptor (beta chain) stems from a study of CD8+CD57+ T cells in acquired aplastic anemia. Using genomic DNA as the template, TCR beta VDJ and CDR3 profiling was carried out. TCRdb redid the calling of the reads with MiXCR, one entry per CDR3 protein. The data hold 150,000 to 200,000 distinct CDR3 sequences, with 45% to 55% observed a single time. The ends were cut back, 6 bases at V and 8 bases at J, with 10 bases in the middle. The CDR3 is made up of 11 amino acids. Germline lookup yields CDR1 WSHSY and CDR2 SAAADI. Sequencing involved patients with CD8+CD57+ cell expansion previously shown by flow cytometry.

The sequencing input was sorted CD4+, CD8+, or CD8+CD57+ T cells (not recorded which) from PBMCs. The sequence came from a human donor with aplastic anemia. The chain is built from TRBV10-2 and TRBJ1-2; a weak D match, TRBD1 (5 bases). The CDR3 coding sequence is TGCGCCAGCAGGGGGCTGGAAGGCTACACCTTC. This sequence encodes CASRGLEGYTF.